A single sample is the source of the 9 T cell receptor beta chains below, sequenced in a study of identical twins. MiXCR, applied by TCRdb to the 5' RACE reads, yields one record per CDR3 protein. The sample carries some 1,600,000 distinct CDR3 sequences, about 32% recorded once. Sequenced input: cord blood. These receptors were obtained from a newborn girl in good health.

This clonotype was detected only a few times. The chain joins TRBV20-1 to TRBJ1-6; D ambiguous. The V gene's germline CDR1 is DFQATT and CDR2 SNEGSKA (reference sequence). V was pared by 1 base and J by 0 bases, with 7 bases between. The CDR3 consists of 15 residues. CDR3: CSARVKSSYNSPLHF. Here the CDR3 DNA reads TGCAGTGCTAGAGTCAAGAGCTCCTATAATTCACCCCTCCACTTT.

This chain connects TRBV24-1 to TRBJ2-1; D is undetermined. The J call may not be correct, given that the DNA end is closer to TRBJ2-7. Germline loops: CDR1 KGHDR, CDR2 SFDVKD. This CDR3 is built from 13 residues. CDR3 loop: CATSDSSVLVQYF. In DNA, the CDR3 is TGTGCCACCAGTGATTCCAGCGTCCTTGTGCAGTACTTC.

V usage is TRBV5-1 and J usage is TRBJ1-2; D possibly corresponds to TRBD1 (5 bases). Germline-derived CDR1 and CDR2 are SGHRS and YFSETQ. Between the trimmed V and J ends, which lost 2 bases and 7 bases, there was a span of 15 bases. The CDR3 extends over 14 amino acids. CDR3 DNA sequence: TGCGCCAGCAGCTTATCCAGTCTCCAGGGTGGCTACACCTTC. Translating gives CASSLSSLQGGYTF.

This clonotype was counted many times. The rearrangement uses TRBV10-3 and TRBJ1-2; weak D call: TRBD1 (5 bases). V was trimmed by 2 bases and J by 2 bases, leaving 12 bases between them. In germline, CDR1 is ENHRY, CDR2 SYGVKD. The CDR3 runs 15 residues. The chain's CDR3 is CAISERQPRNYGYTF. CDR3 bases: TGTGCCATCAGTGAGCGACAGCCTAGGAACTATGGCTACACCTTC.

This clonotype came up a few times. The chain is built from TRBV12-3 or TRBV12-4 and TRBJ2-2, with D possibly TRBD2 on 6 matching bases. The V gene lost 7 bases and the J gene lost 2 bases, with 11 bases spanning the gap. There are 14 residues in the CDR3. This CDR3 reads CASTRDSNTGELFF. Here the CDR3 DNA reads TGTGCCAGCACCAGGGACTCTAACACCGGGGAGCTGTTTTTT.

Written as DNA, the CDR3 is TGTGCCAGCAGTTTCGAGCGTGTCTTCGACAATGAGCAGTTCTTC. Amino acids: CASSFERVFDNEQFF. V gene TRBV28 combines with J gene TRBJ2-1; D remains unclear. The CDR3 extends over 15 amino acids. Germline V gene lookup returns CDR1 MDHEN and CDR2 SYDVKM. Between the trimmed V and J ends, which lost 3 bases and 5 bases, there was a span of 14 bases.

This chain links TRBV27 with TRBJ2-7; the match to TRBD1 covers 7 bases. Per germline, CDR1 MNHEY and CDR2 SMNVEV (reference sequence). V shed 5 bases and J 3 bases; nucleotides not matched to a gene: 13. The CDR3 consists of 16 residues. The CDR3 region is CASSPTRTGLVYEQYF. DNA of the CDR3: TGTGCCAGCAGTCCTACCCGGACAGGTTTGGTCTACGAGCAGTACTTC.

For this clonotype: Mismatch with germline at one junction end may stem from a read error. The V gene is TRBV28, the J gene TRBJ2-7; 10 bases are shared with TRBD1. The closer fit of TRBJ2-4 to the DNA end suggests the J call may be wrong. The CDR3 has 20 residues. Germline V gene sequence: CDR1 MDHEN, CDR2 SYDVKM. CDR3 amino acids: CASSYAPDRGNGDGKNIQYF. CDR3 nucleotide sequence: TGTGCTAGCAGTTATGCCCCGGACAGGGGGAATGGGGATGGCAAAAACATTCAGTACTTC.

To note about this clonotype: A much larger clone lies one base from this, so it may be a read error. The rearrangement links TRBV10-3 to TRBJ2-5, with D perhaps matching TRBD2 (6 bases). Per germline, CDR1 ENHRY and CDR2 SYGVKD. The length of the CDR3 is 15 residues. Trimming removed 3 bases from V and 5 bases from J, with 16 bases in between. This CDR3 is CAISEISGALETQYF. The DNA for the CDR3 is TGTGCCATCAGTGAAATTAGCGGAGCCCTGGAGACCCAGTACTTC.